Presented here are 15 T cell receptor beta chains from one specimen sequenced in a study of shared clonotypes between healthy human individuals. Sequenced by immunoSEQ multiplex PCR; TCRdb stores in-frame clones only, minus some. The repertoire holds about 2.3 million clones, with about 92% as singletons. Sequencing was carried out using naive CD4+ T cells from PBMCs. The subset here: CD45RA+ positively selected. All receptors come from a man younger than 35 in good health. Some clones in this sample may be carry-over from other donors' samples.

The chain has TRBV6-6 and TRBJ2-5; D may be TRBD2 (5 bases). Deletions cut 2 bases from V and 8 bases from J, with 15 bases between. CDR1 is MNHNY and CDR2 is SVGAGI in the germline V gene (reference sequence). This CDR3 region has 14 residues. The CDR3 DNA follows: TGTGCCAGCAGTTACACGGGATTTGGAGTAACCCAGTACTTC. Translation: CASSYTGFGVTQYF.

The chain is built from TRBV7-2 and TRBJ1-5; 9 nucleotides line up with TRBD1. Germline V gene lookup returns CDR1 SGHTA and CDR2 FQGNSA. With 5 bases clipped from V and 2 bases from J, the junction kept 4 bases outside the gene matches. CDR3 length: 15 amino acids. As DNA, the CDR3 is TGTGCCAGCAGCGGGCGGACAGGGGGCAATCAGCCCCAGCATTTT. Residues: CASSGRTGGNQPQHF.

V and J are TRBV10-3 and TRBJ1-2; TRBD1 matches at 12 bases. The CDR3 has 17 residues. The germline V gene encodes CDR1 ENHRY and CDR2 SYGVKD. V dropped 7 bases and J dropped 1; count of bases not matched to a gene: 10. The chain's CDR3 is CAIKTGQGAKINYGYTF. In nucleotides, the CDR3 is TGTGCCATCAAGACGGGACAGGGGGCGAAGATTAACTATGGCTACACCTTC.

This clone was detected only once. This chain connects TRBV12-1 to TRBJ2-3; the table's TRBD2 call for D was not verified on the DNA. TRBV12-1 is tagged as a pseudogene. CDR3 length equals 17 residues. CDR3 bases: TGTGCCAGCAGCTTTCTCACTAGCGGGAGGTCGCGGGATACGCAGTATTTT. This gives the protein CASSFLTSGRSRDTQYF.

The chain's CDR3 is CATGPSGEETQYF. CDR3 coding DNA: TGTGCCACGGGGCCCTCCGGCGAAGAGACCCAGTACTTC. V gene TRBV6-6 combines with J gene TRBJ2-5; D could derive from TRBD1 or TRBD2 (5 bases each). Germline V CDR1 and CDR2: MNHNY, SVGAGI (reference sequence). V dropped 10 bases and J dropped 3 bases, with 15 bases sitting between them. The CDR3 is made up of 13 amino acids.

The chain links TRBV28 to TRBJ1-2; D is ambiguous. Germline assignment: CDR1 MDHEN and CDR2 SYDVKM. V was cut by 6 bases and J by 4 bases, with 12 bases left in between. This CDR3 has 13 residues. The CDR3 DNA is TGTGCCAGCAGGACGACACAGATCTATGGCTACACCTTC. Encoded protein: CASRTTQIYGYTF.

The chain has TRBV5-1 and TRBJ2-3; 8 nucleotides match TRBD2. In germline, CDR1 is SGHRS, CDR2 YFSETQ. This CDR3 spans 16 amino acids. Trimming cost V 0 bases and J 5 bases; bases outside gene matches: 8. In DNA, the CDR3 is TGCGCCAGCAGCTTGGCCGAAGCGGGAGCGCTAGATACGCAGTATTTT. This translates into CASSLAEAGALDTQYF. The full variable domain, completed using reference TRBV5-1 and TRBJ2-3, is KAGVTQTPRYLIKTRGQQVTLSCSPISGHRSVSWYQQTPGQGLQFLFEYFSETQRNKGNFPGRFSGRQFSNSRSEMNVSTLELGDSALYLCASSLAEAGALDTQYFGPGTRLTVL.

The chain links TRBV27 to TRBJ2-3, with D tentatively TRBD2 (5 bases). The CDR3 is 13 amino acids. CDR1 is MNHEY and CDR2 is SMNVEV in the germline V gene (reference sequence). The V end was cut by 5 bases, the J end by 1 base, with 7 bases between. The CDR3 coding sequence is TGTGCCAGCAGTCCGAGGGGCACAGATACGCAGTATTTT. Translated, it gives CASSPRGTDTQYF.

The CDR3 sequence is CASNPQGERNTGELFF. In DNA form, the CDR3 reads TGTGCCAGTAATCCACAGGGGGAGCGGAACACCGGGGAGCTGTTTTTT. The chain uses TRBV19 and TRBJ2-2; 8 bases fit TRBD1. J was trimmed by 1 base and V by 7 bases; bases with no gene match: 8. CDR3 length: 16 residues. CDR1 is LNHDA, CDR2 SQIVND, per germline (reference sequence).

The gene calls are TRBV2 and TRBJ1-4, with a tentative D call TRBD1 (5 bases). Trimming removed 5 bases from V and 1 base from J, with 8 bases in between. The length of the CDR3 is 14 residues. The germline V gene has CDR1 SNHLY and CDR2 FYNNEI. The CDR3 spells CASSYQGTNEKLFF. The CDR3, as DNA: TGTGCCAGCAGTTACCAGGGAACTAATGAAAAACTGTTTTTT.

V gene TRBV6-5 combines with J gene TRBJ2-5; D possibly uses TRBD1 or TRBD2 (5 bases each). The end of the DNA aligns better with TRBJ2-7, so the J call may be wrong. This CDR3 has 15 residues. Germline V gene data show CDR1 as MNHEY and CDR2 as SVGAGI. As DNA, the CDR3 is TGTGCCAGCAGTTACTCGGGGACGGGAAAGTACGAGCAGTACTTC. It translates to CASSYSGTGKYEQYF.

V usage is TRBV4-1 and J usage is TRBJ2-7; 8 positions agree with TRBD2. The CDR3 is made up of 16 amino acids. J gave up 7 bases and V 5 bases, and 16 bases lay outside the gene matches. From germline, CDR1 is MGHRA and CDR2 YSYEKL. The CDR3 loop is CASSMGGVAGTGEQYF. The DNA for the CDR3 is TGCGCCAGCAGCATGGGGGGTGTAGCGGGAACGGGTGAGCAGTACTTC.

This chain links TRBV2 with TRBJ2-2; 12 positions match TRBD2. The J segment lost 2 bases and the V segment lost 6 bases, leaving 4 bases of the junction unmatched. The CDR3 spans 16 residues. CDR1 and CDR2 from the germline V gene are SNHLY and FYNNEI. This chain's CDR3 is CASSALAGGNTGELFF. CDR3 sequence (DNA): TGTGCCAGCAGCGCACTAGCGGGGGGTAACACCGGGGAGCTGTTTTTT.

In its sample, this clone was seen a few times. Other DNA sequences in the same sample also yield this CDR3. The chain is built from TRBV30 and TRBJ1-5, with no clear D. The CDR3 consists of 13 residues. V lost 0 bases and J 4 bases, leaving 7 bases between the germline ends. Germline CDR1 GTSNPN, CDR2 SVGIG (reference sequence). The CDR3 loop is CAWSVLGNQPQHF. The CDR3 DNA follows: TGTGCCTGGAGTGTACTGGGGAATCAGCCCCAGCATTTT.

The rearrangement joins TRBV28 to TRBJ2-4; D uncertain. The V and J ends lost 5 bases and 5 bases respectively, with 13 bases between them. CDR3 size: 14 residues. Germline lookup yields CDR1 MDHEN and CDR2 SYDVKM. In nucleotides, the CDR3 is TGTGCCAGCAGTACTACACTTCCGGAAAACATTCAGTACTTC. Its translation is CASSTTLPENIQYF.